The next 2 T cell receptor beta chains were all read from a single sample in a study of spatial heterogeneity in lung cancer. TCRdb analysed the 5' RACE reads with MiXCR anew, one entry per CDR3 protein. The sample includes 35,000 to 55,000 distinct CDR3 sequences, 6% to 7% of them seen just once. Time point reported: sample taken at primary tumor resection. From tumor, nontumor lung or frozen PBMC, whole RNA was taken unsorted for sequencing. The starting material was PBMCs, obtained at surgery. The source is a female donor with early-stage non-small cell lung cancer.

As DNA, the CDR3 is TGTGCCAGCGGAGACAGGGGATGGAATGAGCAGTTCTTC. Protein sequence: CASGDRGWNEQFF. This chain connects TRBV7-2 to TRBJ2-1; 8 nucleotides match TRBD1. The CDR3 sequence is 13 residues long. V lost 8 bases to trimming and J lost 7 bases; unmatched junction nucleotides: 7. From germline, CDR1 is SGHTA and CDR2 FQGNSA. The entire variable domain, with the rest obtained from reference TRBV7-2 and TRBJ2-1, is as follows: GAGVSQSPSNKVTEKGKDVELRCDPISGHTALYWYRQSLGQGLEFLIYFQGNSAPDKSGLPSDRFSAERTGGSVSTLTIQRTQQEDSAVYLCASGDRGWNEQFFGPGTRLTVL.

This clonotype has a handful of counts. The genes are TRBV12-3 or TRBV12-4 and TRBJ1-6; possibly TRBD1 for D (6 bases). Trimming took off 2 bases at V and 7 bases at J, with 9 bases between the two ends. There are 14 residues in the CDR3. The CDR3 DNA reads TGTGCCAGCAGTTTAACAGGGATAAATTCACCCCTCCACTTT. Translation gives CASSLTGINSPLHF.